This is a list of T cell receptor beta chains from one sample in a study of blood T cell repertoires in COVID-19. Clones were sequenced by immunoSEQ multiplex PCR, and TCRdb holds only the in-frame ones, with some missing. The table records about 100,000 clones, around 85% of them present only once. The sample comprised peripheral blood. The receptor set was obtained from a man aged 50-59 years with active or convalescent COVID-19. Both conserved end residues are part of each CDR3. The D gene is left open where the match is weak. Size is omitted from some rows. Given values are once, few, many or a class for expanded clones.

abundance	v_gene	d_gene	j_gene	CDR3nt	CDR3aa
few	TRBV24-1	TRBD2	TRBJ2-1	TGTGCCACCGGACTAGCGGGAGTTTCCAACAATGAGCAGTTCTTC	CATGLAGVSNNEQFF
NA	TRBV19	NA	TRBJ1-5	TGTGCCAGTAGTATTCGCCAGGGGAGCAATCAGCCCCAGCATTTT	CASSIRQGSNQPQHF
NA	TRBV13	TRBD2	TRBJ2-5	TGTGCCAGCAGCCGGAGGACTAGCGGGAGGGCCGGGGAGACCCAGTACTTC	CASSRRTSGRAGETQYF
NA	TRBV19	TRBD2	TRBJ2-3	TGTGCCAGTAGTGCCTTTAGCGGGAGGGGGACAGATACGCAGTATTTT	CASSAFSGRGTDTQYF
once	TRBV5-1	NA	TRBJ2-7	TGCGCCAGCAGCCTGATGGAGACGGGGGAGCAGTACTTC	CASSLMETGEQYF
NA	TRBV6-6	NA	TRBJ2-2	TGTGCCAGCAGCCACCAAACGGTAACCGGGGAGCTGTTTTTT	CASSHQTVTGELFF
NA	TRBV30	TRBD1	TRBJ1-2	TGTGCCTGGAGGTCGTACCGGGACAGGTCTAACTATGGCTACACCTTC	CAWRSYRDRSNYGYTF
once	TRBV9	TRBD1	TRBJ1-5	TGTGCCAGCAGCGGGACAGGGGGGTGGCCCCAGCATTTT	CASSGTGGWPQHF
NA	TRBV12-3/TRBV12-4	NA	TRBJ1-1	TGTGCCAGCATGGACGGGAGGACTGAAGCTTTCTTT	CASMDGRTEAFF
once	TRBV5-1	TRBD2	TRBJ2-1	TGCGCCAGCAATCTCCTAGCGGGATACAATGAGCAGTTCTTC	CASNLLAGYNEQFF
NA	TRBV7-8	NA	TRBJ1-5	TGTGCCAGCAGCCCAAGGGAGGATCAGCCCCAGCATTTT	CASSPREDQPQHF
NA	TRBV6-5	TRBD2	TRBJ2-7	TGTGCCAGCAGTTATCGTCCACTAGCGAATTACGAGCAGTACTTC	CASSYRPLANYEQYF
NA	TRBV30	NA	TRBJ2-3	TGTGCCTGGAGTCAGGGGCTCACAGATACGCAGTATTTT	CAWSQGLTDTQYF
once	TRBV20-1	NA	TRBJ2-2	TGCAGTGCTAGTGGCGGACAGACCGCCGGGGAGCTGTTTTTT	CSASGGQTAGELFF
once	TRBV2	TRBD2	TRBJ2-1	TGTGCCAGCAGGACTGACTTAGCGGGAGGGCCGAGGAATGAGCAGTTCTTC	CASRTDLAGGPRNEQFF
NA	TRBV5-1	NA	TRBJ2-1	TGCGCCAGCAGGGAACTAGCTCAACCCCCCTACAATGAGCAGTTCTTC	CASRELAQPPYNEQFF
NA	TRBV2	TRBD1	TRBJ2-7	TGTGCCAGCAGACAGGGGGTTTCCTACGAGCAGTACTTC	CASRQGVSYEQYF
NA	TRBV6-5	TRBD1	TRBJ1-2	TGTGCCAGCAGCGGACAGGGGGTGGCTAACTATGGCTACACCTTC	CASSGQGVANYGYTF
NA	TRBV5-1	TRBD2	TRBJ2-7	TGCGCCAGCAGCTCTCCTGGACTAGCGGGAACATCTGGCGAGCAGTACTTC	CASSSPGLAGTSGEQYF
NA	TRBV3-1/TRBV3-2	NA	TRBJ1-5	TGTGCCAGCAGCTCGGGGGATGTGAGGCCCCAGCATTTT	CASSSGDVRPQHF
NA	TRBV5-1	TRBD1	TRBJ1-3	TGCGCCAGCAGCAATACAGGGGGGGATGGAAACACCATATATTTT	CASSNTGGDGNTIYF
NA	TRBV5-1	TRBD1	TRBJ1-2	TGCGCCAGCAGTCCCACGCCGGGACAGGGTTTCGGCTATGGCTACACCTTC	CASSPTPGQGFGYGYTF
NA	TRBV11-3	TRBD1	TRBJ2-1	TGTGCCAGCAGCTTAGTTGACAGGGGGTACAATGAGCAGTTCTTC	CASSLVDRGYNEQFF
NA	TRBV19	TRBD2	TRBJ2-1	TGTGCCAGTATCCTCGGGACTAGCGGTGGTGGGGAGCAGTTCTTC	CASILGTSGGGEQFF
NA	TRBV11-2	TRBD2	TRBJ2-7	TGTGCCAGCAGTTCCGAGGTGGCGGGAGTCTACGAGCAGTACTTC	CASSSEVAGVYEQYF
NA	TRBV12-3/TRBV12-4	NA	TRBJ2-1	TGTGCCAGCAGTTTCGATGAGCAGTTCTTC	CASSFDEQFF
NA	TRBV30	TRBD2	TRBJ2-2	TGTGCCTGGAGTGTATTAGATAGCGGGAGTTGGGAGCTGTTTTTT	CAWSVLDSGSWELFF
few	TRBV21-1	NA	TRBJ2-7	TGTGCCAGGACTGACAGGGGGCAGGGGCCCTACGAGCAGTACTTC	CARTDRGQGPYEQYF
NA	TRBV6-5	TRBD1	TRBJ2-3	TGTGCCAGCAGGGGACAGGGGGCTAAGTCAGATACGCAGTATTTT	CASRGQGAKSDTQYF
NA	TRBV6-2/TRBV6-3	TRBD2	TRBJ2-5	TGTGCCAGCAGTTACCCGGGAGGGCCCTCCAGGGAGACCCAGTACTTC	CASSYPGGPSRETQYF